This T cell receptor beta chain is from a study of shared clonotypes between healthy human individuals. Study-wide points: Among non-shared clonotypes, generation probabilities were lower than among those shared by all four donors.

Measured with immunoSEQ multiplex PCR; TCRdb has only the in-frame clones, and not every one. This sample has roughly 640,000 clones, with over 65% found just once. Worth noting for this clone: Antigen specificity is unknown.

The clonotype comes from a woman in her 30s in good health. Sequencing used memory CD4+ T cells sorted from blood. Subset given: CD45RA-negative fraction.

CDR3 DNA: TGTGCCAGCAGTTTATCTGGGGTGGCAGGGAAAGCTTTCTTT. Translated, it gives CASSLSGVAGKAFF. V is TRBV28 and J is TRBJ1-1; D may be TRBD1 (5 bases). This CDR3 has 14 amino acids. V was pared by 1 base and J by 9 bases, with 15 bases between. From germline, CDR1 is MDHEN and CDR2 SYDVKM.